This TCR beta chain was profiled in a study of STAT3 mutations in large granular lymphocyte leukemia. Overall study context: 40% of treated T-LGLL patients showed hematologic response to immunosuppression. Overall study results and limits: At least one immunodominant TCR beta clonotype appeared in every T-cell large granular lymphocyte leukemia patient. Some patients had dominant TCR clones larger than their STAT3 mutant burden.

The protocol was immunoSEQ multiplex PCR, while the TCRdb copy is restricted to in-frame clones and leaves out a portion. The sample consists of roughly 4,000 clones, about three fifths of them appearing once. Notes on this clone: What it binds is not known.

The germline V gene encodes CDR1 MNHNS and CDR2 SASEGT. CDR3 size: 15 residues. V lost 3 bases, J lost 1 base, and 13 bases lay in between. Input material: peripheral blood mononuclear cells. The TCR originated in a man in his 60s with T-cell large granular lymphocyte leukemia. Some clones in this sample may be carry-over from other donors' samples. The rearrangement joins TRBV6-1 to TRBJ2-7; TRBD1 is a possible D gene (6 bases). The CDR3 sequence: CASSEGHGRSYEQYV. Here the CDR3 DNA reads TGTGCCAGCAGTGAGGGACACGGACGTTCCTACGAGCAGTACGTC.